These 8 T cell receptor beta chains share one sample of origin, sequenced in a study of T-cell memory formation after mild COVID-19. TCRdb passed the 5' RACE reads through MiXCR, listing each CDR3 protein once. The sample contains more than 150,000 distinct CDR3 sequences, around 18% of which appear only once. The sample was PBMCs or a T cell subset sorted from them (not recorded which). These receptors were taken from a man between 18 and 29 years old who had mild COVID-19 (a few samples of this study predate the infection). Cell type and time point are not known.

This chain uses TRBV20-1 with TRBJ1-2; D gene ambiguous. The CDR3 contains 14 residues. The germline gives CDR1 DFQATT, CDR2 SNEGSKA (reference sequence). V lost 5 bases to trimming and J lost 0 bases, with 13 bases between them. The CDR3 loop reads CSARPGLTNYGYTF. The CDR3 region has the DNA TGCAGTGCTCGACCAGGACTCACTAACTATGGCTACACCTTC.

This chain joins TRBV18 and TRBJ2-1; D unclear. Germline V gene data show CDR1 as KGHSH and CDR2 as LQKENI. Deletions cut 0 bases from V and 10 bases from J, with 10 bases between. The CDR3 contains 13 residues. The CDR3 loop reads CASSPPSFGEQFF. In DNA, the CDR3 is TGTGCCAGCTCACCACCGTCTTTCGGCGAGCAGTTCTTC.

This clonotype was observed a few times. The chain recombines TRBV29-1 with TRBJ2-5; D is unresolved. This CDR3 region has 13 residues. V gave up 0 bases and J gave up 2 bases, with 7 bases separating them. CDR1 is SQVTM, CDR2 ANQGSEA, per germline. The CDR3 DNA follows: TGCAGCGTTGAAGATCGGAGTCAAGAGACCCAGTACTTC. Translated, it gives CSVEDRSQETQYF.

V and J are TRBV7-3 and TRBJ2-5; 13 positions match TRBD2. Unmatched junction bases numbered 8, after V lost 8 bases and J lost 5 bases. Germline assignment: CDR1 SGHTA and CDR2 FQGTGA. The CDR3 loop spans 15 amino acids. The CDR3 sequence is CASGTSGAPGETQYF. DNA of the CDR3: TGTGCCAGCGGGACTAGCGGGGCCCCGGGGGAGACCCAGTACTTC. The full variable domain, its missing parts supplied by reference TRBV7-3 and TRBJ2-5, is GAGVSQTPSNKVTEKGKYVELRCDPISGHTALYWYRQSLGQGPEFLIYFQGTGAADDSGLPNDRFFAVRPEGSVSTLKIQRTERGDSAVYLCASGTSGAPGETQYFGPGTRLLVL.

The chain is built from TRBV29-1 and TRBJ2-1, with a possible D match to TRBD2 (5 bases). The length of the CDR3 is 12 residues. V shed 4 bases and J shed 5 bases, with 9 bases lying between them. The V gene's germline CDR1 is SQVTM and CDR2 ANQGSEA. The CDR3 bases are TGCAGCGTTGCCCCCGGGAACAATGAGCAGTTCTTC. Translating gives CSVAPGNNEQFF.

The chain links TRBV3-1 to TRBJ1-5; D gene unclear. Germline lookup yields CDR1 LGHDT and CDR2 YNNKEL (reference sequence). The V and J ends lost 1 base and 1 base respectively, with 5 bases between them. The CDR3 covers 14 residues. CDR3 DNA: TGTGCCAGCAGCCAAGCTTCGAGCAATCAGCCCCAGCATTTT. It encodes CASSQASSNQPQHF.

The chain has TRBV5-5 and TRBJ2-1; the match to TRBD2 covers 10 bases. CDR1 is SGHKS, CDR2 YYEKEE, per germline (reference sequence). CDR3 length: 15 amino acids. Trimming at V came to 5 bases and at J to 10 bases, leaving 12 bases not matched to a gene. The CDR3 region is CASRLTSGGAGEQFF. CDR3 DNA sequence: TGTGCCAGCAGACTGACAAGCGGGGGGGCCGGAGAGCAGTTCTTC.

The chain couples TRBV9 to TRBJ1-2, with 9 positions matching TRBD1. The CDR3 totals 17 residues. J gave up 7 bases and V 1 base, and 14 bases lay outside the gene matches. The germline V gene has CDR1 SGDLS and CDR2 YYNGEE. In DNA, the CDR3 is TGTGCCAGCAGCGTAACCGCGATGGACAGGGGACCTGGTGGCTACACCTTC. Amino acids: CASSVTAMDRGPGGYTF.